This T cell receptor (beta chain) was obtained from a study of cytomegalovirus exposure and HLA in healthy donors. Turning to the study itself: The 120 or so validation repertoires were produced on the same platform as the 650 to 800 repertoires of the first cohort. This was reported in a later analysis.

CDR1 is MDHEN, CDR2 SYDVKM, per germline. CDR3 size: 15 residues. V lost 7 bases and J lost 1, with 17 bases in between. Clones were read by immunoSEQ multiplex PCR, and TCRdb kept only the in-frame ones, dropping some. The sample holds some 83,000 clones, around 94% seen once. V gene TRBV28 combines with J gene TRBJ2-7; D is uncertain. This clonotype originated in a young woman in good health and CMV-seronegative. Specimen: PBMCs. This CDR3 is CASTPSRQFSYEQYF. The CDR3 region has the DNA TGTGCCAGCACCCCAAGCAGGCAGTTTTCCTACGAGCAGTACTTC.